The 17 T cell receptor beta chains below come from one sample, sequenced in a study of cytomegalovirus exposure and HLA in healthy donors. Primers included in the PCR were 60 Vbeta and 13 Jbeta primers. The protocol was immunoSEQ multiplex PCR, while the TCRdb copy is restricted to in-frame clones and leaves out a portion. Of about 120,000 clones listed, around three quarters are singletons. Sequencing input: PBMCs. These receptors all come from a human donor in good health.

This clone has a handful of counts. V and J are TRBV5-1 and TRBJ1-1, with D uncertain. This CDR3 contains 14 residues. V lost 8 bases and J lost 6, with 20 bases in between. CDR1 is SGHRS, CDR2 YFSETQ, per germline. The CDR3 DNA follows: TGCGCCAGTACAACTTCTCGGGAGCGCGCTGAAGCTTTCTTT. Its protein is CASTTSRERAEAFF.

The CDR3 reads CASSQALAGAEGGELFF. CDR3 DNA: TGCGCCAGCAGCCAAGCGCTAGCGGGGGCCGAGGGCGGGGAGCTGTTTTTT. This chain connects TRBV4-1 to TRBJ2-2, with 10 bases aligning to TRBD2. Trimming cost V 1 base and J 7 bases; bases outside gene matches: 9. The CDR3 totals 17 residues. Germline V gene lookup returns CDR1 MGHRA and CDR2 YSYEKL.

This chain connects TRBV7-2 to TRBJ2-1; 9 positions match TRBD2. The CDR3 consists of 14 residues. Germline V gene sequence: CDR1 SGHTA, CDR2 FQGNSA. Losses at the gene ends were 1 base for V and 6 bases for J; bases not matched to a gene: 1. The CDR3 nucleotides read TGTGCCAGCAGCTTAGAGGGACTAGCCAATGAGCAGTTCTTC. Its protein is CASSLEGLANEQFF.

The chain is built from TRBV9 and TRBJ1-4; 7 positions match TRBD1. CDR1 and CDR2 (germline): SGDLS, YYNGEE. V trimming: 0 bases; J trimming: 10 bases; junction bases outside the gene matches: 9. The CDR3 totals 15 residues. CDR3 DNA sequence: TGTGCCAGCAGCGTAGGGGGGACAGAGCCCGTAAAACTGTTTTTT. This sequence encodes CASSVGGTEPVKLFF.

The chain has TRBV11-3 and TRBJ2-5; TRBD1 is a possible D gene (5 bases). Germline loops: CDR1 SGHNT, CDR2 YENEEA. Deletions cut 5 bases from V and 1 base from J, with 17 bases between. The CDR3 length is 16 residues. The chain's CDR3 is CASSPSFTGRQETQYF. The CDR3 DNA is TGTGCCAGCAGCCCGAGCTTTACAGGACGCCAAGAGACCCAGTACTTC.

CDR3 sequence (DNA): TGTGCCAGCAGTTCCCCGACAGGGAGAGAGACCCAGTACTTC. It codes for CASSSPTGRETQYF. The V and J genes are TRBV28 and TRBJ2-5, with 7 bases fitting TRBD1. The CDR3 spans 14 residues. J was trimmed by 4 bases and V by 4 bases; bases with no gene match: 6. Germline V gene lookup returns CDR1 MDHEN and CDR2 SYDVKM.

The chain links TRBV15 to TRBJ1-2, with D tentatively TRBD1 (6 bases). The CDR3 loop spans 16 amino acids. Trimming stripped 0 bases from V and 1 base from J, with 12 bases between. Germline V CDR1 and CDR2: LNHNV, YYDKDF (reference sequence). As DNA, the CDR3 is TGTGCCACCAGCAGAGATCTGACAGGAGTTAACTATGGCTACACCTTC. Its translation is CATSRDLTGVNYGYTF.

This chain links TRBV19 with TRBJ1-5; D call uncertain. V was shortened by 4 bases and J by 5 bases, with 9 bases between the two germline ends. Germline CDR1 reads LNHDA; CDR2 reads SQIVND (reference sequence). The length of the CDR3 is 13 residues. The CDR3 is CASSTDSYQPQHF. The CDR3 nucleotides are TGTGCCAGTAGTACGGACTCTTATCAGCCCCAGCATTTT. Full variable domain (remainder filled in from reference TRBV19 and TRBJ1-5): DGGITQSPKYLFRKEGQNVTLSCEQNLNHDAMYWYRQDPGQGLRLIYYSQIVNDFQKGDIAEGYSVSREKKESFPLTVTSAQKNPTAFYLCASSTDSYQPQHFGDGTRLSIL.

The chain carries TRBV7-3 and TRBJ2-1; 13 nucleotides match TRBD2. Per the germline V gene, CDR1 is SGHTA and CDR2 is FQGTGA. V lost 8 bases to trimming and J lost 4 bases; unmatched junction nucleotides: 2. The CDR3 spans 14 residues. The CDR3 sequence: CASGTSGKYNEQFF. In DNA form, the CDR3 reads TGTGCCAGCGGGACTAGCGGGAAGTACAATGAGCAGTTCTTC.

This chain uses TRBV5-1 with TRBJ2-7, with D perhaps matching TRBD2 (5 bases). V lost 2 bases and J lost 3, with 9 bases in between. The germline V gene encodes CDR1 SGHRS and CDR2 YFSETQ. The CDR3 has 13 amino acids. CDR3 bases: TGCGCCAGCAGCTTAGACGGGAACTACGAGCAGTACTTC. As protein: CASSLDGNYEQYF. Full variable domain (outside the CDR3, taken from reference TRBV5-1 and TRBJ2-7): KAGVTQTPRYLIKTRGQQVTLSCSPISGHRSVSWYQQTPGQGLQFLFEYFSETQRNKGNFPGRFSGRQFSNSRSEMNVSTLELGDSALYLCASSLDGNYEQYFGPGTRLTVT.

The chain joins TRBV9 to TRBJ2-3; no definite D call. The V end lost 4 bases, the J end lost 3 bases, and 12 bases lay between the germline ends. CDR1 is SGDLS, CDR2 YYNGEE, per germline. The CDR3 runs to 14 residues. This CDR3 reads CASSPSRITDTQYF. The CDR3 DNA reads as TGTGCCAGCAGCCCTTCGCGAATTACAGATACGCAGTATTTT.

The rearrangement links TRBV7-3 to TRBJ2-1, with TRBD1 identical over 8 bases. Germline V CDR1 and CDR2: SGHTA, FQGTGA. V gave up 4 bases and J gave up 8 bases; unmatched junction bases: 13. The CDR3 totals 16 residues. DNA for the CDR3: TGTGCCAGCAGCTCCCCGAGGACAGGGAAAGGCGATGAGCAGTTCTTC. This gives the protein CASSSPRTGKGDEQFF.

The V gene is TRBV10-1, the J gene TRBJ2-1; TRBD2 matches 9 bases. Trimming cost V 6 bases and J 9 bases; bases outside gene matches: 6. Looked up from germline, CDR1 is WNHNN and CDR2 is SYGVQD (reference sequence). The CDR3 loop spans 13 amino acids. The DNA for the CDR3 is TGCGCCAGCAGGTCTAGCGGGGTCGGTGAGCAGTTCTTC. It translates to CASRSSGVGEQFF.

This sequence joins TRBV27 and TRBJ2-2; 13 bases fit TRBD2. V dropped 4 bases and J dropped 9; count of bases not matched to a gene: 5. The length of the CDR3 is 15 residues. The germline gives CDR1 MNHEY, CDR2 SMNVEV (reference sequence). The CDR3 loop is CASSSPTSGRRELFF. The CDR3 DNA is TGTGCCAGCAGTTCTCCGACTAGCGGGAGGCGGGAGCTGTTTTTT.

The chain uses TRBV10-3 and TRBJ2-3, with 7 bases identical to TRBD1. From germline, CDR1 is ENHRY and CDR2 SYGVKD. The CDR3 is 14 residues long. The V gene end was trimmed by 4 bases and the J gene end by 4 bases; junction bases not matched to a gene: 5. The DNA of the CDR3 is TGTGCCATCAGTGCCACCACAGGGGCAGATACGCAGTATTTT. As protein: CAISATTGADTQYF.

The gene calls are TRBV6-5 and TRBJ2-1; no firm D call. Germline loops: CDR1 MNHEY, CDR2 SVGAGI. Trimming took off 5 bases at V and 4 bases at J, with 12 bases between the two ends. The length of the CDR3 is 14 residues. This CDR3 reads CASSPDTLYNEQFF. Here the CDR3 DNA reads TGTGCCAGCAGTCCCGACACCTTATACAATGAGCAGTTCTTC.

The V gene is TRBV27, the J gene TRBJ1-1; D may be TRBD1 (6 bases). The CDR3 length is 14 residues. Trimming shortened V by 3 bases and J by 9 bases, and 17 bases separated the two germline ends. Germline values: CDR1 MNHEY, CDR2 SMNVEV (reference sequence). In DNA, the CDR3 is TGTGCCAGCAGTTTTTGGGGACACGAACAACAAGCTTTCTTT. Protein sequence: CASSFWGHEQQAFF.